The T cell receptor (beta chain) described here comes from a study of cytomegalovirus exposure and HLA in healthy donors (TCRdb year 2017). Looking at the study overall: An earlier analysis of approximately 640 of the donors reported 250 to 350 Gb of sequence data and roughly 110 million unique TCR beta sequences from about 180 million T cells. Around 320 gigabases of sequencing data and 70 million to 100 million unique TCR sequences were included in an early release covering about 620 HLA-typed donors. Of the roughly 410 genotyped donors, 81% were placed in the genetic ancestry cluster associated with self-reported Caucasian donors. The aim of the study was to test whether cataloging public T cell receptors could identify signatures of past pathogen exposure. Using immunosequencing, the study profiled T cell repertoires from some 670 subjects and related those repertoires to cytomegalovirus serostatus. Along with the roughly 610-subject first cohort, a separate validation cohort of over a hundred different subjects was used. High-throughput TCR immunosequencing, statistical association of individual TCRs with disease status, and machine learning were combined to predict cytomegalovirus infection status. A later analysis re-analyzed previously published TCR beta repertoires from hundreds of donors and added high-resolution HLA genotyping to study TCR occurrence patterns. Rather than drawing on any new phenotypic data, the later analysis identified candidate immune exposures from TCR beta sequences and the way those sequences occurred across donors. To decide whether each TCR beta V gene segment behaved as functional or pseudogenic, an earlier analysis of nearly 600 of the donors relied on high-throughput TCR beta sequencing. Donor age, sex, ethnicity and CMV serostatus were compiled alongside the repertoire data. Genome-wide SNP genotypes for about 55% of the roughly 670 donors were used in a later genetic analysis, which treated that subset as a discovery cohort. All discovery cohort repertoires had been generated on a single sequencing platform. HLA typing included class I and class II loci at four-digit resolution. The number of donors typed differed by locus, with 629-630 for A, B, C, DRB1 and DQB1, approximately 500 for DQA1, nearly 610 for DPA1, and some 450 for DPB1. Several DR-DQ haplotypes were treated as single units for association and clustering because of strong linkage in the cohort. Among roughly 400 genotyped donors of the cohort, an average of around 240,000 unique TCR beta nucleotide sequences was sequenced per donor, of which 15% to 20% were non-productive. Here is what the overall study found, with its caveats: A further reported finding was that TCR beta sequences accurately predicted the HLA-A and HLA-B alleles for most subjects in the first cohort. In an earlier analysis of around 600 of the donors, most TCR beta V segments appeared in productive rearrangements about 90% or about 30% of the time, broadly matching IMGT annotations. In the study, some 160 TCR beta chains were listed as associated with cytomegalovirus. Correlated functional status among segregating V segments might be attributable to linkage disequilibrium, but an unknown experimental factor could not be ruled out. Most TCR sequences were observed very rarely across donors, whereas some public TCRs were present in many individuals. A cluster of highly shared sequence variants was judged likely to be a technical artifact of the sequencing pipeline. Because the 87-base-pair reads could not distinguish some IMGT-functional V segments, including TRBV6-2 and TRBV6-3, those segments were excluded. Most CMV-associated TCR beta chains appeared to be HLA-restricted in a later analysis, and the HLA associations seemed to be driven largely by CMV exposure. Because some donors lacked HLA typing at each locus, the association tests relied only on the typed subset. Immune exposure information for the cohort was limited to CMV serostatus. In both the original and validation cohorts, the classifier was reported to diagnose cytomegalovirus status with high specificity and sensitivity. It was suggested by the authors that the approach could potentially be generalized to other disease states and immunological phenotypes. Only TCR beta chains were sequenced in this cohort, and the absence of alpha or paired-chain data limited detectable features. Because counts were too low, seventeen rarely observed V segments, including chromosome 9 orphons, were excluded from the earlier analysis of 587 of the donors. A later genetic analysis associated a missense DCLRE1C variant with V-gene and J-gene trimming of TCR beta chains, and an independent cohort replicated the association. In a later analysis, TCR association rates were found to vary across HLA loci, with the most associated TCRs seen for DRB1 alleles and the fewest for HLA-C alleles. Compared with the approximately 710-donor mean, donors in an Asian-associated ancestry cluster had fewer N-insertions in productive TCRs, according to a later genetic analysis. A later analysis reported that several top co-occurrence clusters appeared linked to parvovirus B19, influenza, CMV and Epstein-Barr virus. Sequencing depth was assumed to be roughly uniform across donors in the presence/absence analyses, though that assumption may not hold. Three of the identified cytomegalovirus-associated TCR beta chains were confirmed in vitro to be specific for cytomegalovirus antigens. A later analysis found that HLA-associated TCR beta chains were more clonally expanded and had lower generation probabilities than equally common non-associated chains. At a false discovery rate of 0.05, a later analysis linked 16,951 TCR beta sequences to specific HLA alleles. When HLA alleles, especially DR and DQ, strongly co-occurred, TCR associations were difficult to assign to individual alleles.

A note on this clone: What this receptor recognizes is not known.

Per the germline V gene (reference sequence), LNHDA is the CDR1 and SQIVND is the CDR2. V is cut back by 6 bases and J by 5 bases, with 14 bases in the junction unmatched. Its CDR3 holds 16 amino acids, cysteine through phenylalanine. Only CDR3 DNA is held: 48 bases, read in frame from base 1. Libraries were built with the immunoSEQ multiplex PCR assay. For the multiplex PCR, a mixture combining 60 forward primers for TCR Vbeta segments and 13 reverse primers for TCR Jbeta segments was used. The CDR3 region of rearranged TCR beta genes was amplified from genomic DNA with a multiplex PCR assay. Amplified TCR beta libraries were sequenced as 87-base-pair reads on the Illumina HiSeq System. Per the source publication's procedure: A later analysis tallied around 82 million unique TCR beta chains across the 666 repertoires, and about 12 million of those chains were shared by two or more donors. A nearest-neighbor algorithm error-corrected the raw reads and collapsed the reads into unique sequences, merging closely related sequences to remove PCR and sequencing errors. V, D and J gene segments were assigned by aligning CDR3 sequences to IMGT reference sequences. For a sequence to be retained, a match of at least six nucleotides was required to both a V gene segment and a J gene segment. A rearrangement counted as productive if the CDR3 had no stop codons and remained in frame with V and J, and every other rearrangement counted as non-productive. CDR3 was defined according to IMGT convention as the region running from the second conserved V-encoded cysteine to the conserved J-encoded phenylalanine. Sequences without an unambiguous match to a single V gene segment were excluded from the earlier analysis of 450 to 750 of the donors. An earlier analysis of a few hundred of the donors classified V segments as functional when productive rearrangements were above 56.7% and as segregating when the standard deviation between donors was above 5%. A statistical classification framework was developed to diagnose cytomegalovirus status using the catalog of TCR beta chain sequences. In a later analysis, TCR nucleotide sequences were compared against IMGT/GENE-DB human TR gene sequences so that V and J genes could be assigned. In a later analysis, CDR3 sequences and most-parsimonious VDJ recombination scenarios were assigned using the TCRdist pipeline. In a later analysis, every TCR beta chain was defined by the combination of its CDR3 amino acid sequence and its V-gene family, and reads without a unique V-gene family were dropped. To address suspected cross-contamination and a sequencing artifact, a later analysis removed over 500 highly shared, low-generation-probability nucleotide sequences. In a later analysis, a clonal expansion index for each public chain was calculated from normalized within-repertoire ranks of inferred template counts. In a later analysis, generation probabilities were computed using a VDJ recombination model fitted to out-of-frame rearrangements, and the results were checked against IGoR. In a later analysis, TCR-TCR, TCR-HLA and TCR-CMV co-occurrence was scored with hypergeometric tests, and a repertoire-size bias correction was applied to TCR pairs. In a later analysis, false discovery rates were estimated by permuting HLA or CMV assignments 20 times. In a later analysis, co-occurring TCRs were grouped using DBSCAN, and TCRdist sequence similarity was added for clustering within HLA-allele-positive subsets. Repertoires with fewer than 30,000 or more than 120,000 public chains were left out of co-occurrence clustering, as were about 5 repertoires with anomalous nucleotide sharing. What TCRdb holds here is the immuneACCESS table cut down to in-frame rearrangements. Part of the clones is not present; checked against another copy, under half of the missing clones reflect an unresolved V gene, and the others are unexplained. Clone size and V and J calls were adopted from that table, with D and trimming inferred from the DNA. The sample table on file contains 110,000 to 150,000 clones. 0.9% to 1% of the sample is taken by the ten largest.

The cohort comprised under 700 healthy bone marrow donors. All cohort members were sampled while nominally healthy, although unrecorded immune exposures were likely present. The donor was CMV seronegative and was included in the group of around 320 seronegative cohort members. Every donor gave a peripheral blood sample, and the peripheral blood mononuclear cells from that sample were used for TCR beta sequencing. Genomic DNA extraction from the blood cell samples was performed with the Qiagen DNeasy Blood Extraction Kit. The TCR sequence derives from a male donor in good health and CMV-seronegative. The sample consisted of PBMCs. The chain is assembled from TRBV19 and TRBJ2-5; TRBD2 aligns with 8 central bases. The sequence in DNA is TGTGCCAGTAGCCAATTACCCCGCGGGGGGTGGGAGACCCAGTACTTC. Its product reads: CASSQLPRGGWETQYF. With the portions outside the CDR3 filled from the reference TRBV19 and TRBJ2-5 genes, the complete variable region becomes DGGITQSPKYLFRKEGQNVTLSCEQNLNHDAMYWYRQDPGQGLRLIYYSQIVNDFQKGDIAEGYSVSREKKESFPLTVTSAQKNPTAFYLCASSQLPRGGWETQYFGPGTRLLVL.